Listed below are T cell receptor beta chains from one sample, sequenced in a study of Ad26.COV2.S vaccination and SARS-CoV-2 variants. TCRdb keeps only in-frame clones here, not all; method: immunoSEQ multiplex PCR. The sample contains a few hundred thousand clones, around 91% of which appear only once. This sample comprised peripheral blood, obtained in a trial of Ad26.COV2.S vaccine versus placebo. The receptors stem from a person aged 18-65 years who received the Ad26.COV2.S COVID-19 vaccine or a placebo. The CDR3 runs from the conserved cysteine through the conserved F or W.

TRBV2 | CASSEGLAGFYEQYF
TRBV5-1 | CASSAGGSGQPQHF
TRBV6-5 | CASSPLAGWADTQYF
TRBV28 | CASSTATGSNQPQHF
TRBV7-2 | CASSLGPAGYGYTF
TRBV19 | CASSVPGPYEQYF
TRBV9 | CASSWGGSPPYNEQFF
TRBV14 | CASSLYNSPLHF
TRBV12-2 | CASRFIGGSRQRLYEQYF
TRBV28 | CASTIGVTNEKLFF
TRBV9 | CAPRDSKKNESPLHF
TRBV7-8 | CASSVGQPYEQYF
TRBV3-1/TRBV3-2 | CASSQVSPISPGRTDTQYF